Below, 9 T cell receptor beta chains from the same sample are listed, as sequenced in a study of CD8 T cells in ankylosing spondylitis. TCRdb reanalysed the 5' RACE reads using MiXCR and keeps one entry per CDR3 protein. The sample gives 25,000 to 35,000 distinct CDR3 sequences, around 6.7% of which show up once; over 9.5% is in the top ten. Sequencing was done on a sample of blood, either unsorted or a sorted T cell fraction (not recorded which). The origin of the receptors is a male donor with ankylosing spondylitis or in good health (not recorded which).

In this sample, this clonotype turned up once. The rearrangement uses TRBV3-1 and TRBJ2-5; the D gene is possibly TRBD2 (6 bases). CDR1 is LGHDT, CDR2 YNNKEL, per germline (reference sequence). This CDR3 is 16 amino acids long. The V gene lost 11 bases and the J gene lost 5 bases, with 27 bases spanning the gap. The CDR3 nucleotides read TGTGCCTCCACCCAAGGGTACGGCGGGATCGTTGAGACCCAGTACTTC. Translation: CASTQGYGGIVETQYF.

This clonotype was detected many times. The chain combines TRBV20-1 with TRBJ2-1; D may be TRBD2 (6 bases). Germline V gives CDR1 DFQATT, CDR2 SNEGSKA (reference sequence). CDR3 length equals 13 residues. Between the trimmed V and J ends, which lost 5 bases and 8 bases, there was a span of 16 bases. The CDR3 region is CSAYREYKDEQFF. CDR3 in DNA: TGCAGTGCTTACCGGGAGTATAAGGATGAGCAGTTCTTC.

This clonotype was recorded many times. The chain recombines TRBV7-6 with TRBJ1-5; weak D call: TRBD1 (5 bases). Germline CDR1 reads SGHVS; CDR2 reads FNYEAQ. With 5 bases removed from V and 1 base from J, the gap between germline ends came to 9 bases. The CDR3 runs 14 residues. CDR3 DNA: TGTGCCAGCAGCCAGGACACCAGCAATCAGCCCCAGCATTTT. Translated, it gives CASSQDTSNQPQHF.

This clonotype was observed at least ten times. This rearrangement joins TRBV9 to TRBJ2-1; TRBD1 might be the D (6 bases). V lost 2 bases and J lost 4, with 7 bases in between. Per the germline V gene, CDR1 is SGDLS and CDR2 is YYNGEE. The CDR3 spans 13 residues. The CDR3 region has the DNA TGTGCCAGCAGCGTGGACAGTTACAATGAGCAGTTCTTC. It is translated as CASSVDSYNEQFF. The variable domain in full, with the rest retrieved from reference TRBV9 and TRBJ2-1, is DSGVTQTPKHLITATGQRVTLRCSPRSGDLSVYWYQQSLDQGLQFLIQYYNGEERAKGNILERFSAQQFPDLHSELNLSSLELGDSALYFCASSVDSYNEQFFGPGTRLTVL.

This clonotype was recorded many times. This rearrangement joins TRBV30 to TRBJ1-2; D gene uncertain. Germline V gene sequence: CDR1 GTSNPN, CDR2 SVGIG (reference sequence). Trimming shortened V by 2 bases and J by 6 bases, and 10 bases separated the two germline ends. This CDR3 comprises 12 residues. CDR3 sequence (DNA): TGTGCCTGGAGTCTCAATAGACATGGCTACACCTTC. The encoded protein is CAWSLNRHGYTF.

This clonotype was observed a few times. The chain uses TRBV11-1 and TRBJ2-3; D remains ambiguous. Trimming removed 5 bases from V and 1 base from J, with 22 bases in between. CDR1 SGHAT and CDR2 FQDESV come from the germline V gene (reference sequence). The length of the CDR3 is 18 residues. CDR3: CASSLSLGVVPGTDTQYF. CDR3 sequence (DNA): TGTGCCAGCAGCCTATCTCTCGGTGTTGTACCCGGCACAGATACGCAGTATTTT.

This clonotype has at least ten counts. This chain joins TRBV5-1 and TRBJ2-7; no firm D call. Germline lookup yields CDR1 SGHRS and CDR2 YFSETQ. Trimming removed 2 bases from V and 4 bases from J, with 10 bases in between. This CDR3 is 13 amino acids long. The CDR3 region is CASSFGLGYEQYF. In DNA, the CDR3 is TGCGCCAGCAGCTTCGGGCTGGGATACGAGCAGTACTTC.

This clonotype was seen at least ten times. The rearrangement links TRBV20-1 to TRBJ1-5, with D possibly TRBD1 on 6 matching bases. Between the trimmed V and J ends, which lost 1 base and 7 bases, there was a span of 17 bases. The CDR3 sequence is 15 residues long. Looked up from germline, CDR1 is DFQATT and CDR2 is SNEGSKA (reference sequence). CDR3 loop: CSARGGGGYGQPQHF. For the CDR3, the DNA is TGCAGTGCTAGAGGAGGGGGAGGCTATGGGCAGCCCCAGCATTTT.

This clonotype was seen at least ten times. This sequence joins TRBV12-3 or TRBV12-4 and TRBJ2-7; 8 bases match TRBD2. The ends lost 3 bases at V and 0 bases at J; junction bases unmatched: 4. The CDR3 spans 15 residues. CDR3 coding DNA: TGTGCCAGCAGTTTGCGGGGGGCGATCTCCTACGAGCAGTACTTC. Translated, it gives CASSLRGAISYEQYF.